This T cell receptor beta chain was observed in a study of blood T cell repertoires in COVID-19. The V end lost 3 bases, the J end lost 10 bases, and 10 bases lay between the germline ends. This CDR3 has 13 amino acids. This clone was found a few times. Profiling relied on immunoSEQ multiplex PCR, and the TCRdb table lists in-frame clones only, not all of them. The sample yields fewer than 200,000 clones, under 90% seen once. This receptor was obtained from a man in his forties or fifties who had recovered from COVID-19. The chain uses TRBV12-3 or TRBV12-4 and TRBJ1-6, with D tentatively TRBD1 (6 bases). The sequenced sample consisted of PBMCs or T cells enriched from blood (not recorded which). The CDR3 loop is CASSFGQGSPLHF. CDR3 in DNA: TGTGCCAGCAGTTTCGGGCAGGGGTCACCCCTCCACTTT.